What follows are 18 T cell receptor beta chains derived from one specimen sequenced in a study of OX40 agonist ivuxolimab in advanced cancers. Produced via immunoSEQ multiplex PCR; TCRdb's table is partial and in-frame only. The sample lists 40,000 or so clones, roughly four fifths occurring once. The specimen was CD4+ or CD8+ T cells sorted from blood, collected in a trial of the OX40 agonist ivuxolimab. Receptor source: an adult with an advanced solid tumor such as melanoma, head and neck, liver or kidney cancer.

The gene calls are TRBV4-1 and TRBJ2-3; no clear D. From germline, CDR1 is MGHRA and CDR2 YSYEKL. This CDR3 has 13 residues. Trimming cost V 0 bases and J 6 bases, with 7 bases left between them. The CDR3 bases are TGCGCCAGCAGCCAAGAGGGATACGATACGCAGTATTTT. It translates to CASSQEGYDTQYF.

This clone was found a few times. The V call is TRBV7-9, the J call TRBJ1-1, with no clear D. The CDR3 is made up of 14 amino acids. Per the germline V gene, CDR1 is SEHNR and CDR2 is FQNEAQ (reference sequence). Trimming left V 2 bases short and J 1 base short, with 8 bases between. CDR3 region: CASSLRRANTEAFF. In DNA form, the CDR3 reads TGTGCCAGCAGCTTACGGCGGGCGAACACTGAAGCTTTCTTT.

The J gene is TRBJ2-1, the V gene TRBV6-1; no firm D call. Between the trimmed V and J ends, which lost 7 bases and 4 bases, there was a span of 8 bases. This CDR3 spans 12 amino acids. Germline CDR1 and CDR2: MNHNS and SASEGT. The CDR3 protein is CASKESYNEQFF. CDR3 sequence (DNA): TGTGCCAGCAAAGAGTCTTACAATGAGCAGTTCTTC.

The V gene is TRBV19, the J gene TRBJ1-5; D unresolved. Trimming took off 6 bases at V and 5 bases at J, with 17 bases between the two ends. The germline V gene has CDR1 LNHDA and CDR2 SQIVND (reference sequence). The CDR3 loop spans 15 amino acids. The CDR3 loop is CASSPVGSDDQPQHF. The CDR3 region has the DNA TGTGCCAGTAGCCCCGTAGGGTCTGACGATCAGCCCCAGCATTTT.

This clone was observed a few times. The rearrangement joins TRBV2 to TRBJ1-5, with no clear D. The CDR3 extends over 15 amino acids. Trimming removed 7 bases at V and 5 bases at J, with 18 bases between. The germline gives CDR1 SNHLY, CDR2 FYNNEI. The CDR3: CASTPIGQDYQPQHF. CDR3 nucleotides: TGTGCCAGCACCCCAATAGGCCAGGACTATCAGCCCCAGCATTTT.

The chain combines TRBV9 with TRBJ2-5; 10 positions match TRBD2. Trimming removed 0 bases from V and 1 base from J; junction bases left unmatched: 3. This CDR3 has 16 residues. Germline CDR1 reads SGDLS; CDR2 reads YYNGEE. CDR3 residues: CASSVVASGGQETQYF. The DNA of the CDR3 is TGTGCCAGCAGCGTAGTGGCTAGCGGGGGCCAAGAGACCCAGTACTTC.

This rearrangement joins TRBV6-1 to TRBJ1-2, with 7 positions matching TRBD1. This CDR3 comprises 14 residues. With 7 bases clipped from V and 6 bases from J, the junction kept 11 bases outside the gene matches. The germline V gene has CDR1 MNHNS and CDR2 SASEGT. The CDR3 region is CASTETGFLDGYTF. CDR3 coding DNA: TGTGCCAGCACCGAGACAGGGTTCCTGGATGGCTACACCTTC.

The V call is TRBV21-1, the J call TRBJ1-4; TRBD1, the D gene given by the table, was not confirmed from the DNA. TRBV21-1 is annotated as a pseudogene. The CDR3 sequence is 16 residues long. CDR3 sequence: CASSNWDRARNEKLFF. Here the CDR3 DNA reads TGTGCCAGCAGCAATTGGGACAGGGCACGTAATGAAAAACTGTTTTTT.

This chain links TRBV5-1 with TRBJ1-6, with D perhaps TRBD1 (5 bases). This CDR3 has 15 amino acids. Germline CDR1 SGHRS, CDR2 YFSETQ. Trimming took 4 bases from V and 8 from J, leaving 16 bases between them. Here the CDR3 DNA reads TGCGCCAGCAGCCCGGTGGGGGACCGATATTCACCCCTCCACTTT. Translating it yields CASSPVGDRYSPLHF. Full variable domain (missing parts from reference TRBV5-1 and TRBJ1-6): KAGVTQTPRYLIKTRGQQVTLSCSPISGHRSVSWYQQTPGQGLQFLFEYFSETQRNKGNFPGRFSGRQFSNSRSEMNVSTLELGDSALYLCASSPVGDRYSPLHFGNGTRLTVT.

The J gene is TRBJ2-1, the V gene TRBV5-6, with 10 bases aligning to TRBD2. V was pared by 4 bases and J by 3 bases, with 10 bases of the junction left unmatched. The CDR3 runs to 17 residues. The germline CDR1 and CDR2 sequences are SGHDT and YYEEEE. The chain's CDR3 is CASSLTGTSEFYNEQFF. Here the CDR3 DNA reads TGTGCCAGCAGCCTAACCGGGACTAGCGAGTTCTACAATGAGCAGTTCTTC. Filled out from reference TRBV5-6 and TRBJ2-1, the complete variable domain reads DAGVTQSPTHLIKTRGQQVTLRCSPKSGHDTVSWYQQALGQGPQFIFQYYEEEERQRGNFPDRFSGHQFPNYSSELNVNALLLGDSALYLCASSLTGTSEFYNEQFFGPGTRLTVL.

The rearrangement joins TRBV18 to TRBJ2-5, with 9 bases identical to TRBD2. The J segment lost 4 bases and the V segment lost 6 bases, leaving 15 bases of the junction unmatched. This CDR3 region has 17 residues. Germline CDR1 reads KGHSH; CDR2 reads LQKENI. The CDR3 bases are TGTGCCAGCTCCTCGACGGCGGGAGGGGCATCCCCAGAGACCCAGTACTTC. Protein product: CASSSTAGGASPETQYF.

The chain employs TRBV19 and TRBJ1-5; D gene ambiguous. V was trimmed by 2 bases and J by 9 bases, leaving 20 bases between them. Germline V gene lookup returns CDR1 LNHDA and CDR2 SQIVND (reference sequence). The CDR3 totals 16 residues. The CDR3 region is CASSIKATGQARPQHF. Here the CDR3 DNA reads TGTGCCAGTAGTATAAAGGCAACGGGTCAAGCTCGGCCCCAGCATTTT.

CDR3 sequence: CASSLNMETQYF. DNA of the CDR3: TGTGCCAGCAGCCTAAATATGGAGACCCAGTACTTC. The chain couples TRBV7-9 to TRBJ2-5, with D unresolved. V was clipped by 5 bases and J by 5 bases, with 9 bases between them. The CDR3 has 12 amino acids. CDR1 is SEHNR, CDR2 FQNEAQ, per germline (reference sequence).

The V gene is TRBV4-2, the J gene TRBJ2-3; D may be TRBD2 (6 bases). CDR1 is LGHNA and CDR2 is YNFKEQ in the germline V gene. Trimming stripped 0 bases from V and 5 bases from J, with 9 bases between. There are 14 residues in the CDR3. In nucleotides, the CDR3 is TGTGCCAGCAGCCAAGAGGGGGGTGTAGATACGCAGTATTTT. Protein sequence: CASSQEGGVDTQYF.

The chain employs TRBV5-6 and TRBJ1-1; 11 bases fit TRBD1. Germline CDR1 reads SGHDT; CDR2 reads YYEEEE. The CDR3 spans 17 residues. The J segment lost 4 bases and the V segment lost 2 bases, leaving 10 bases of the junction unmatched. CDR3 protein: CASSFRLRDRGSTEAFF. DNA for the CDR3: TGTGCCAGCAGCTTCCGTCTCCGGGACAGGGGGAGCACTGAAGCTTTCTTT.

The rearrangement uses TRBV18 and TRBJ2-2; TRBD2 matches at 8 bases. The CDR3 is made up of 16 amino acids. Trimming removed 4 bases from V and 5 bases from J; junction bases left unmatched: 9. Germline V lookup: CDR1 KGHSH, CDR2 LQKENI. The CDR3 here is CASSRTGTRYTGELFF. The CDR3 DNA sequence: TGTGCCAGCTCACGCACCGGGACTAGATATACCGGGGAGCTGTTTTTT. Together with reference TRBV18 and TRBJ2-2, the CDR3 gives the full variable domain: NAGVMQNPRHLVRRRGQEARLRCSPMKGHSHVYWYRQLPEEGLKFMVYLQKENIIDESGMPKERFSAEFPKEGPSILRIQQVVRGDSAAYFCASSRTGTRYTGELFFGEGSRLTVL.

This clone was seen a single time. V gene TRBV5-4 combines with J gene TRBJ2-1; 9 nucleotides line up with TRBD2. Germline CDR1 and CDR2: SGHNT and YYREEE (reference sequence). The CDR3 spans 14 residues. V shed 4 bases and J 7 bases; nucleotides not matched to a gene: 6. The CDR3 DNA reads TGTGCCAGCAGCGGAGGACTAGCGAGGAATGAGCAGTTCTTC. Translating it yields CASSGGLARNEQFF.

This clone has just a few counts. CDR3: CASSSGGTGGGPQHF. In nucleotides, the CDR3 is TGTGCCAGCAGTTCTGGGGGGACTGGAGGGGGGCCCCAGCATTTT. This chain connects TRBV28 to TRBJ1-5, with D possibly matching TRBD1 (6 bases). Trimming left V 4 bases short and J 9 bases short, with 19 bases between. Looked up from germline, CDR1 is MDHEN and CDR2 is SYDVKM. The CDR3 contains 15 residues.